The 21 T cell receptor beta chains in this list originate from one sample, sequenced in a study of blood T cell repertoires in COVID-19. Assay: immunoSEQ multiplex PCR; the TCRdb copy retains only in-frame clones and omits some. The sample comprises some 400,000 clones, over 65% of which are singletons, and 1.1% rests with the top ten. The sequenced sample was peripheral blood. The receptors originated from a human donor with acute or convalescent COVID-19. The donor label of this sample is uncertain.

The V call is TRBV25-1, the J call TRBJ1-5; TRBD1 is a possible D gene (6 bases). This CDR3 has 14 amino acids. Trimming shortened V by 2 bases and J by 3 bases, and 8 bases separated the two germline ends. Germline CDR1 MGHDK, CDR2 SYGVNS. The CDR3 nucleotides are TGTGCCAGCAGTGAAAGGGGGAACAATCAGCCCCAGCATTTT. Its protein is CASSERGNNQPQHF.

This chain joins TRBV5-1 and TRBJ2-3; 7 bases are a match to TRBD2. The CDR3 consists of 15 residues. Germline trimming cut 4 bases from V and 0 bases from J; bases unmatched to any gene: 5. CDR1 SGHRS and CDR2 YFSETQ come from the germline V gene. CDR3 sequence (DNA): TGCGCCAGCAGCCCCCTAGCGGCTAGCACAGATACGCAGTATTTT. Translation: CASSPLAASTDTQYF.

The chain has TRBV27 and TRBJ2-1; 10 bases fit TRBD1. Trimming took 3 bases from V and 7 from J; bases not matched to a gene: 3. The CDR3 is made up of 14 amino acids. Germline CDR1 and CDR2: MNHEY and SMNVEV (reference sequence). The CDR3 here is CASSLTGGLNEQFF. The CDR3 nucleotides read TGTGCCAGCAGTTTGACAGGGGGCCTGAATGAGCAGTTCTTC.

V gene TRBV13 combines with J gene TRBJ2-3; D remains unclear. This CDR3 region has 11 residues. In germline, CDR1 is PRHDT, CDR2 FYEKMQ (reference sequence). V was trimmed by 5 bases and J by 6 bases, leaving 6 bases between them. CDR3 DNA sequence: TGTGCCAGCAGCCCCCAGGATACGCAGTATTTT. Residues: CASSPQDTQYF. The full variable domain, rest sourced from reference TRBV13 and TRBJ2-3, is AAGVIQSPRHLIKEKRETATLKCYPIPRHDTVYWYQQGPGQDPQFLISFYEKMQSDKGSIPDRFSAQQFSDYHSELNMSSLELGDSALYFCASSPQDTQYFGPGTRLTVL.

This rearrangement joins TRBV2 to TRBJ2-4; 12 bases are a match to TRBD2. V shed 4 bases and J 2 bases; nucleotides not matched to a gene: 6. Germline CDR1 reads SNHLY; CDR2 reads FYNNEI. The CDR3 loop spans 17 amino acids. CDR3 sequence reads: CASSALAGGTTKNIQYF. CDR3 DNA sequence: TGTGCCAGCAGTGCACTAGCGGGAGGCACAACCAAAAACATTCAGTACTTC.

The chain carries TRBV11-2 and TRBJ1-4; weak D call: TRBD1 (6 bases). V was pared by 5 bases and J by 8 bases, with 12 bases between. CDR3 length equals 13 residues. Germline-derived CDR1 and CDR2 are SGHAT and FQNNGV. CDR3 in amino acids: CASSRDRTEKLFF. In nucleotides, the CDR3 is TGTGCCAGCAGCAGAGACAGGACCGAAAAACTGTTTTTT.

This chain connects TRBV12-3 or TRBV12-4 to TRBJ2-2; 7 bases line up with TRBD1. V shed 7 bases, J shed 7 bases, and the junction held 6 bases outside the gene matches. The CDR3 spans 13 residues. CDR3 sequence: CASNLQGIGELFF. For the CDR3, the DNA is TGTGCCAGCAACCTACAGGGGATCGGGGAGCTGTTTTTT.

The chain has TRBV27 and TRBJ1-4, with D maybe TRBD1 (5 bases). Deletions cut 5 bases from V and 0 bases from J, with 16 bases between. The germline V gene has CDR1 MNHEY and CDR2 SMNVEV (reference sequence). The length of the CDR3 is 17 residues. The CDR3 here is CASSPTPHRPTNEKLFF. DNA of the CDR3: TGTGCCAGCAGTCCGACCCCCCACAGGCCAACTAATGAAAAACTGTTTTTT.

The chain links TRBV5-1 to TRBJ1-5; D is perhaps TRBD1 (6 bases). V was pared by 7 bases and J by 5 bases, with 19 bases between. The length of the CDR3 is 15 residues. Germline CDR1 SGHRS, CDR2 YFSETQ. The CDR3 spells CASARSSGEHQPQHF. Here the CDR3 DNA reads TGCGCCAGCGCCCGTTCATCAGGGGAACATCAGCCCCAGCATTTT.

The chain has TRBV5-4 and TRBJ1-6, with D perhaps TRBD1 (5 bases). The CDR3 covers 14 residues. Germline values: CDR1 SGHNT, CDR2 YYREEE (reference sequence). The V end lost 5 bases, the J end lost 5 bases, and 11 bases lay between the germline ends. CDR3 DNA: TGTGCCAGCAGGAGACAGTCGAATAATTCACCCCTCCACTTT. Translating it yields CASRRQSNNSPLHF. Using reference TRBV5-4 and TRBJ1-6 for the parts outside the CDR3, the full variable domain is ETGVTQSPTHLIKTRGQQVTLRCSSQSGHNTVSWYQQALGQGPQFIFQYYREEENGRGNFPPRFSGLQFPNYSSELNVNALELDDSALYLCASRRQSNNSPLHFGNGTRLTVT.

CDR3 sequence: CACPGTYSSGANVLTF. As DNA, the CDR3 is TGTGCCTGCCCCGGGACTTACAGCTCTGGGGCCAACGTCCTGACTTTC. The gene calls are TRBV30 and TRBJ2-6; D may be TRBD2 (6 bases). The CDR3 covers 16 residues. V shed 6 bases and J shed 0 bases, with 15 bases lying between them. The germline V gene has CDR1 GTSNPN and CDR2 SVGIG (reference sequence).

This clone showed up many times. Other DNA sequences from this sample encode an identical CDR3 as well. The chain employs TRBV7-9 and TRBJ2-5, with 8 positions matching TRBD1. In germline, CDR1 is SEHNR, CDR2 FQNEAQ (reference sequence). V shed 5 bases, J shed 4 bases, and the junction held 3 bases outside the gene matches. This CDR3 spans 13 amino acids. This CDR3 reads CASSPDRAETQYF. In nucleotides, the CDR3 is TGTGCCAGCAGCCCGGACAGGGCAGAGACCCAGTACTTC.

The rearrangement links TRBV4-1 to TRBJ2-3; 7 bases agree with TRBD2. The CDR3 consists of 15 residues. Germline V CDR1 and CDR2: MGHRA, YSYEKL. The J segment lost 5 bases and the V segment lost 5 bases, leaving 10 bases of the junction unmatched. CDR3 sequence (DNA): TGCGCCAGCAGCGTCCTAGCGGATCGGGGAGATACGCAGTATTTT. It translates to CASSVLADRGDTQYF.

A few counts support this clone. The rearrangement uses TRBV6-6 and TRBJ1-2; possible D gene TRBD1, 6 bases. The CDR3 runs to 14 residues. V was shortened by 5 bases and J by 6 bases, with 16 bases between the two germline ends. The germline V gene encodes CDR1 MNHNY and CDR2 SVGAGI (reference sequence). The CDR3 nucleotides read TGTGCCAGCAGTCCCGACCTTACAGGGAATGGCTACACCTTC. It yields the protein CASSPDLTGNGYTF.

The chain joins TRBV12-5 to TRBJ2-3; the D gene is possibly TRBD1 (5 bases). Germline V lookup: CDR1 LGHNT, CDR2 FRNRAP. V was cut by 8 bases and J by 0 bases, with 6 bases left in between. The CDR3 has 12 amino acids. The CDR3 sequence is CASTGSTDTQYF. The CDR3 DNA sequence: TGTGCTAGTACAGGTAGCACAGATACGCAGTATTTT.

The rearrangement joins TRBV7-2 to TRBJ1-3, with D unresolved. This CDR3 spans 16 amino acids. The germline V gene has CDR1 SGHTA and CDR2 FQGNSA. Trimming pared 5 bases from V and 0 bases from J, leaving 14 bases between. The CDR3 loop reads CASSPSDIRSGNTIYF. In DNA form, the CDR3 reads TGTGCCAGCAGCCCCTCCGACATTCGCTCTGGAAACACCATATATTTT. The variable domain in full, with the rest retrieved from reference TRBV7-2 and TRBJ1-3, is GAGVSQSPSNKVTEKGKDVELRCDPISGHTALYWYRQSLGQGLEFLIYFQGNSAPDKSGLPSDRFSAERTGGSVSTLTIQRTQQEDSAVYLCASSPSDIRSGNTIYFGEGSWLTVV.

The rearrangement links TRBV6-1 to TRBJ1-2; 8 bases align to TRBD1. Germline values: CDR1 MNHNS, CDR2 SASEGT. The CDR3 is made up of 16 amino acids. The trim removed 3 bases at V and 8 bases at J, leaving 14 bases unmatched. The CDR3, as DNA: TGTGCCAGCAGTGAGATTTACCAGGGGGCGTACCGGGGCTACACCTTC. This translates into CASSEIYQGAYRGYTF.

CDR3 residues: CASRWRAAQTGELFF. Written as DNA, the CDR3 is TGTGCCAGCAGGTGGAGGGCAGCTCAGACCGGGGAGCTGTTTTTT. J is TRBJ2-2 and V is TRBV11-2; D is possibly TRBD2 (6 bases). The CDR3 has 15 residues. Deletions cut 6 bases from V and 5 bases from J, with 16 bases between. Germline loops: CDR1 SGHAT, CDR2 FQNNGV.

This chain links TRBV29-1 with TRBJ2-2, with a tentative D call TRBD1 (6 bases). CDR1 is SQVTM, CDR2 ANQGSEA, per germline. The CDR3 has 13 residues. Trimming stripped 3 bases from V and 4 bases from J, with 9 bases between. Here the CDR3 reads CSVEARGTGELFF. CDR3 DNA: TGCAGCGTTGAGGCCAGGGGCACCGGGGAGCTGTTTTTT.

The V call is TRBV30, the J call TRBJ2-6; 9 nucleotides agree with TRBD1. The germline CDR1 and CDR2 sequences are GTSNPN and SVGIG (reference sequence). Trimming at V came to 1 base and at J to 0 bases, leaving 4 bases not matched to a gene. The CDR3 has 17 amino acids. The CDR3 here is CAWSGRQGDSGANVLTF. In DNA, the CDR3 is TGTGCCTGGAGTGGGAGACAGGGGGACTCTGGGGCCAACGTCCTGACTTTC. Complete variable domain (other parts from reference TRBV30 and TRBJ2-6): SQTIHQWPATLVQPVGSPLSLECTVEGTSNPNLYWYRQAAGRGLQLLFYSVGIGQISSEVPQNLSASRPQDRQFILSSKKLLLSDSGFYLCAWSGRQGDSGANVLTFGAGSRLTVL.

The rearrangement uses TRBV5-1 and TRBJ1-2; no clear D. This CDR3 contains 15 residues. V gave up 4 bases and J gave up 3 bases, with 16 bases separating them. In germline, CDR1 is SGHRS, CDR2 YFSETQ. As DNA, the CDR3 is TGCGCCAGCAGCCTACACTATAGGGAGGACTATGGCTACACCTTC. Protein sequence: CASSLHYREDYGYTF.